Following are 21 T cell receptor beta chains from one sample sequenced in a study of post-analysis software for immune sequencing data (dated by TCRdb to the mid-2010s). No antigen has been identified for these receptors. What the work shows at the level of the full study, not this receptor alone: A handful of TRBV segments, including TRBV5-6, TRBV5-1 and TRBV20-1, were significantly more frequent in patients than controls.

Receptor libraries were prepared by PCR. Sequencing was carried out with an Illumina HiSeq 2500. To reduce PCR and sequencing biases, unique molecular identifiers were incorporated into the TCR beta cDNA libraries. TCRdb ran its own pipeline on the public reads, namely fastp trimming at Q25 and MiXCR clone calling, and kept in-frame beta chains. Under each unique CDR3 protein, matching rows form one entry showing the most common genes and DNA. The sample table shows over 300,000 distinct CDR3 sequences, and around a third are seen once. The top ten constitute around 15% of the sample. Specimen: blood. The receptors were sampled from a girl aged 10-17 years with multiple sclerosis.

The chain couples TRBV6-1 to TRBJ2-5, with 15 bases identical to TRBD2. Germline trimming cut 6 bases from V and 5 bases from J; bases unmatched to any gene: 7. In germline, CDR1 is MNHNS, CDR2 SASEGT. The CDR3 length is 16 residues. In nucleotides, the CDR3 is TGTGCCAGCAGGATGGGACTAGCGGGGGGTGGGGAGACCCAGTACTTC. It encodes CASRMGLAGGGETQYF.

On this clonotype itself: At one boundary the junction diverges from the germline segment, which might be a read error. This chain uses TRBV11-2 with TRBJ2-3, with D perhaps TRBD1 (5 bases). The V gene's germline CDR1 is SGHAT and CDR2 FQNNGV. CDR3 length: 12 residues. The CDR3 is CASSLSTGTQYF. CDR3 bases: TGTGCCAGCAGCCTCAGCACAGGTACGCAGTATTTT.

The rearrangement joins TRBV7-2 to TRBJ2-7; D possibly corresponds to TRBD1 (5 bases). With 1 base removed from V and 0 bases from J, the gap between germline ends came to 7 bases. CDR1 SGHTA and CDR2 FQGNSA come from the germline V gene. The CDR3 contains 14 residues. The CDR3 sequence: CASSLGQLSYEQYF. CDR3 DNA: TGTGCCAGCAGCTTAGGACAGCTCTCCTACGAGCAGTACTTC.

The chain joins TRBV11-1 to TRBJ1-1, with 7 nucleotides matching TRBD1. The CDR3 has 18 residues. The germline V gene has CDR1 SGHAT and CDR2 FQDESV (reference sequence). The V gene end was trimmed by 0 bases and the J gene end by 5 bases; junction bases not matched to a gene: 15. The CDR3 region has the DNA TGTGCCAGCAGCTTAGCGATCCCGATAACTGACAGGGAAACTGAAGCTTTCTTT. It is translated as CASSLAIPITDRETEAFF.

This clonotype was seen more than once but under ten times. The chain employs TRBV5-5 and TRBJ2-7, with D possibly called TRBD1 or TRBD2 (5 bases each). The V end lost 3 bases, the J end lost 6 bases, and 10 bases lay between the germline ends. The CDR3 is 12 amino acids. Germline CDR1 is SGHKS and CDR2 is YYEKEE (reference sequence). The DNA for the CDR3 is TGTGCCAGCAGCTCGGGACGTCGCGAGCAGTACTTC. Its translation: CASSSGRREQYF. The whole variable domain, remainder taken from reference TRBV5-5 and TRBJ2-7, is DAGVTQSPTHLIKTRGQQVTLRCSPISGHKSVSWYQQVLGQGPQFIFQYYEKEERGRGNFPDRFSARQFPNYSSELNVNALLLGDSALYLCASSSGRREQYFGPGTRLTVT.

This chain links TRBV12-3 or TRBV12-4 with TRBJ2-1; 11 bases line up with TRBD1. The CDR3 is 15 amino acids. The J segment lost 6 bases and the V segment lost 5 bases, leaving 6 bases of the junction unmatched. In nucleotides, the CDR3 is TGTGCCAGCAGTCCCGGGACAGGGGGAATCAATGAGCAGTTCTTC. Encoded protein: CASSPGTGGINEQFF.

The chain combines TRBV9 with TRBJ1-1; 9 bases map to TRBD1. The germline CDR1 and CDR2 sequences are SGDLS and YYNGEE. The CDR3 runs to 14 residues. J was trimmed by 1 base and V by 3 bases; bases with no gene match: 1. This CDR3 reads CASSGDRANTEAFF. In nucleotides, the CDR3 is TGTGCCAGCAGCGGGGACAGGGCGAACACTGAAGCTTTCTTT.

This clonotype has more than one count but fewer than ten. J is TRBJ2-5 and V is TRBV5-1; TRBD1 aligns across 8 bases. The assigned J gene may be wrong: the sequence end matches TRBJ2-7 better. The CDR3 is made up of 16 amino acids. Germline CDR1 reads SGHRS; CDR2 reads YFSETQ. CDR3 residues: CASSLGLRTGSHEQYF. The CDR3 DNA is TGCGCCAGCAGCTTGGGATTACGGACAGGGTCCCACGAGCAGTACTTC.

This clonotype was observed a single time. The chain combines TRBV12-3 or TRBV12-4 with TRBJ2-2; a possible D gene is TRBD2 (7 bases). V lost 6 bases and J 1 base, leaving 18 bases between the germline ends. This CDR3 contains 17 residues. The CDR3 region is CASSFPMGGQNTGELFF. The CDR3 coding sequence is TGTGCCAGCAGCTTCCCCATGGGGGGGCAGAACACCGGGGAGCTGTTTTTT.

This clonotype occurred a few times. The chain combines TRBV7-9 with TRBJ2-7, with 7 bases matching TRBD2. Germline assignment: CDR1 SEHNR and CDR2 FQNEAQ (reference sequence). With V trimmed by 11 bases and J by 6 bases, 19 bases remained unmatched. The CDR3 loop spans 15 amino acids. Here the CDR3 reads CAGGVETRPPSEQYF. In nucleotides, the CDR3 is TGTGCCGGGGGGGTTGAGACACGGCCTCCCTCCGAGCAGTACTTC. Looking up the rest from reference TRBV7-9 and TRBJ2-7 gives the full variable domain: DTGVSQNPRHKITKRGQNVTFRCDPISEHNRLYWYRQTLGQGPEFLTYFQNEAQLEKSRLLSDRFSAERPKGSFSTLEIQRTEQGDSAMYLCAGGVETRPPSEQYFGPGTRLTVT.

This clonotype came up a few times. The CDR3 reads CASSASSTNYGYTF. Here the CDR3 DNA reads TGTGCCAGCAGCGCCAGCTCAACTAACTATGGCTACACCTTC. The rearrangement links TRBV7-2 to TRBJ1-2, with D unclear. Per germline, CDR1 SGHTA and CDR2 FQGNSA. The CDR3 covers 14 residues. The V end lost 5 bases, the J end lost 0 bases, and 10 bases lay between the germline ends.

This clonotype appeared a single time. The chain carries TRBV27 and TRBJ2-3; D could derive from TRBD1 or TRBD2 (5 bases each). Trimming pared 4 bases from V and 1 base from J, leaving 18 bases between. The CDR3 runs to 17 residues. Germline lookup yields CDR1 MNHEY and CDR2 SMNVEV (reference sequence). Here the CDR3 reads CASSSAWGPTRTDTQYF. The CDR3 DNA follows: TGTGCCAGCAGTTCTGCGTGGGGACCAACACGCACAGATACGCAGTATTTT.

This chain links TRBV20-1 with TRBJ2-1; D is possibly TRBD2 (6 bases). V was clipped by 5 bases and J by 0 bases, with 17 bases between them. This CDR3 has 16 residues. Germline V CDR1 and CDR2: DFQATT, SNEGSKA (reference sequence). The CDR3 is CSASKGTYSSYNEQFF. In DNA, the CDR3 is TGCAGTGCTTCGAAAGGGACTTACAGCTCCTACAATGAGCAGTTCTTC.

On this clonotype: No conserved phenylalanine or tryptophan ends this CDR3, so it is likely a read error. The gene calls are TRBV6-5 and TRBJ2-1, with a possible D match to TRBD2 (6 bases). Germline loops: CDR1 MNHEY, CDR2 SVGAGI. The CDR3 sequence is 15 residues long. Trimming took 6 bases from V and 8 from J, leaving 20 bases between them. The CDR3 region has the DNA TGTGCCAGCAGAACCTCGCTCGGAGGGTTCGATGAGCAGTTCTGC. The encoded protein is CASRTSLGGFDEQFC.

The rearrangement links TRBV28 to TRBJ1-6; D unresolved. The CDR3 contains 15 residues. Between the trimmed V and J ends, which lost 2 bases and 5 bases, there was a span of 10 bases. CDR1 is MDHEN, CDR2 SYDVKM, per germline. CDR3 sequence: CASSLRTDNNSPLHF. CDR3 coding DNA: TGTGCCAGCAGTTTACGTACAGACAATAATTCACCCCTCCACTTT.

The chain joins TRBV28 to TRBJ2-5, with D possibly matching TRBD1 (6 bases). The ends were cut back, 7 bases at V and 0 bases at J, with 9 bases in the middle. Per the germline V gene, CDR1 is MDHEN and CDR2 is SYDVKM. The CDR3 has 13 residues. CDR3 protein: CASTRTDQETQYF. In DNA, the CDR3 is TGTGCCAGCACCCGGACAGACCAAGAGACCCAGTACTTC.

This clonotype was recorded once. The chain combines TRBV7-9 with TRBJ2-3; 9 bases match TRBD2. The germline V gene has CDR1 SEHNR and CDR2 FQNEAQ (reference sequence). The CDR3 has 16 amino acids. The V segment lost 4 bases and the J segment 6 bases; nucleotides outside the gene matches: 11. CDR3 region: CASSSERGAYGDTQYF. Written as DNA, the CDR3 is TGTGCCAGCAGCTCCGAGCGGGGGGCTTATGGGGATACGCAGTATTTT.

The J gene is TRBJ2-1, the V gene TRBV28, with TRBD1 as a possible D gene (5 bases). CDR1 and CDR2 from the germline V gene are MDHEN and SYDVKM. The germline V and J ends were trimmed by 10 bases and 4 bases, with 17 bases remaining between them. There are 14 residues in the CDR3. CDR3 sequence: CANRQGHRYNEQFF. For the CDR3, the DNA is TGTGCCAACCGTCAAGGACATAGATACAATGAGCAGTTCTTC.

CDR3 residues: CAINPGGFPNEQYF. DNA for the CDR3: TGTGCCATCAACCCGGGGGGGTTTCCGAACGAGCAGTACTTC. The chain has TRBV10-3 and TRBJ2-7, with 8 bases fitting TRBD2. Losses at the gene ends were 7 bases for V and 5 bases for J; bases not matched to a gene: 10. The CDR3 runs to 14 residues. Germline CDR1 and CDR2: ENHRY and SYGVKD.

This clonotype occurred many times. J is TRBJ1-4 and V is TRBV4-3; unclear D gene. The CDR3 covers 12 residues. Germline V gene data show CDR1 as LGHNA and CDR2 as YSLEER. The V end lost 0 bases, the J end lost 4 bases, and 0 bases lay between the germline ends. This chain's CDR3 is CASSQDNEKLFF. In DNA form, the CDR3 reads TGCGCCAGCAGCCAAGATAATGAAAAACTGTTTTTT.

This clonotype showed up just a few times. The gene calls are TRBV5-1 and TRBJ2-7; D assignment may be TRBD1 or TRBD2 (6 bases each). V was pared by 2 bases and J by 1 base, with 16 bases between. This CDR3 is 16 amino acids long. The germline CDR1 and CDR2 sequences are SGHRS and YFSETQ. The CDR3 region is CASSFGPGGNSYEQYF. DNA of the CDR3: TGCGCCAGCAGCTTTGGACCCGGGGGCAATTCCTACGAGCAGTACTTC.